Shown below are 27 T cell receptor beta chains from a single sample sequenced in a study of T-cell memory formation after mild COVID-19. TCRdb redid the calling of the 5' RACE reads with MiXCR, one entry per CDR3 protein. The data hold 250,000 to 300,000 distinct CDR3 sequences, with approximately 8% observed a single time. The source material was PBMCs or a T cell subset sorted from them (not recorded which). The receptor source for this set is a man between 18 and 35 years old who had mild COVID-19 (a few samples of this study predate the infection). Cell type and time point are not known.

The table lists this clonotype with many counts. The chain has TRBV28 and TRBJ2-2, with TRBD1 matching over 7 bases. Germline CDR1 reads MDHEN; CDR2 reads SYDVKM. V dropped 5 bases and J dropped 0; count of bases not matched to a gene: 6. CDR3 length: 16 residues. Here the CDR3 DNA reads TGTGCCAGCAGTCCAGGGGACAGAGCGAACACCGGGGAGCTGTTTTTT. The encoded protein is CASSPGDRANTGELFF.

The table lists this clonotype with many counts. The rearrangement joins TRBV6-5 to TRBJ2-7; the D gene is possibly TRBD2 (5 bases). The CDR3 has 13 residues. The ends were cut back, 1 base at V and 4 bases at J, with 8 bases in the middle. CDR1 is MNHEY and CDR2 is SVGAGI in the germline V gene. DNA of the CDR3: TGTGCCAGCAGTTACTACCCGGGGTACGAGCAGTACTTC. This gives the protein CASSYYPGYEQYF.

In regard to this clonotype: One end of the junction does not line up with germline, which may come from a read error. This chain connects TRBV4-3 to TRBJ2-1; D might be TRBD1 (5 bases). CDR3 size: 13 residues. The germline gives CDR1 LGHNA, CDR2 YSLEER. The CDR3 protein is CASGQDRLRGQFF. The CDR3 DNA reads as TGCGCCAGCGGCCAAGATCGGTTAAGGGGGCAGTTCTTC.

The chain employs TRBV3-1 and TRBJ2-3; D gene uncertain. V was shortened by 4 bases and J by 4 bases, with 9 bases between the two germline ends. The germline V gene has CDR1 LGHDT and CDR2 YNNKEL (reference sequence). This CDR3 has 13 residues. The DNA of the CDR3 is TGTGCCAGCAGCCCTAATCTCCCAGATACGCAGTATTTT. It yields the protein CASSPNLPDTQYF.

V usage is TRBV19 and J usage is TRBJ2-1; 7 positions agree with TRBD2. The CDR3 extends over 13 amino acids. Germline assignment: CDR1 LNHDA and CDR2 SQIVND (reference sequence). V gave up 3 bases and J gave up 13 bases; unmatched junction bases: 9. The CDR3 DNA follows: TGTGCCAGTAGTATGAGGAGCGGGGTTCAACAGTTCTTC. Protein: CASSMRSGVQQFF.

This rearrangement joins TRBV12-3 or TRBV12-4 to TRBJ2-3; D is unclear. Deletions cut 6 bases from V and 3 bases from J, with 7 bases between. The CDR3 loop spans 12 amino acids. CDR3 nucleotide sequence: TGTGCCAGCAGGACGGCGACAGATACGCAGTATTTT. This translates into CASRTATDTQYF.

This clonotype was observed a handful of times. CDR3 protein: CASSQDAGGAFF. The CDR3 DNA is TGCGCCAGCAGCCAAGATGCTGGGGGGGCTTTCTTT. The chain uses TRBV4-3 and TRBJ1-1; tentative D call: TRBD1 (5 bases). This CDR3 is 12 amino acids long. V lost 0 bases to trimming and J lost 11 bases, with 10 bases between them. Germline V gene lookup returns CDR1 LGHNA and CDR2 YSLEER.

This clonotype was observed a few times. The rearrangement links TRBV20-1 to TRBJ1-2; D gene ambiguous. The V and J ends lost 0 bases and 0 bases respectively, with 8 bases between them. This CDR3 comprises 14 residues. Per the germline V gene, CDR1 is DFQATT and CDR2 is SNEGSKA (reference sequence). CDR3 residues: CSAREGSANYGYTF. In DNA, the CDR3 is TGCAGTGCTAGAGAGGGGTCGGCTAACTATGGCTACACCTTC.

This clonotype was seen at least ten times. This rearrangement joins TRBV20-1 to TRBJ2-2; a weak D match, TRBD2 (5 bases). The CDR3 runs 12 residues. The germline gives CDR1 DFQATT, CDR2 SNEGSKA (reference sequence). V lost 0 bases and J lost 7, with 6 bases in between. The DNA for the CDR3 is TGCAGTGCTAGAGATGACTACGGGGAGCTGTTTTTT. This codes for CSARDDYGELFF.

This clonotype was counted a few times. V is TRBV2 and J is TRBJ2-3; 8 bases match TRBD2. Per the germline V gene, CDR1 is SNHLY and CDR2 is FYNNEI. The trim removed 5 bases at V and 5 bases at J, leaving 6 bases unmatched. The CDR3 loop spans 14 amino acids. The CDR3 DNA sequence: TGTGCCAGCAGTCGGGGGGGCCTGGGAGATACGCAGTATTTT. Its translation: CASSRGGLGDTQYF.

The V and J genes are TRBV3-1 and TRBJ2-2; D is undetermined. This CDR3 is 14 amino acids long. Deletions cut 0 bases from V and 0 bases from J, with 2 bases between. Germline CDR1 LGHDT, CDR2 YNNKEL (reference sequence). The CDR3 DNA reads as TGTGCCAGCAGCCAAGATTCGAACACCGGGGAGCTGTTTTTT. It encodes CASSQDSNTGELFF.

This clonotype has ten or more counts. The chain joins TRBV6-2 or TRBV6-3 to TRBJ2-1; TRBD1 agrees at 7 bases. J was trimmed by 4 bases and V by 6 bases; bases with no gene match: 15. The CDR3 has 17 residues. Germline V CDR1 and CDR2: MNHEY, SVGEGT. The DNA for the CDR3 is TGTGCCAGCAGCCGACTGTGGACAGGACGGGCATACAATGAGCAGTTCTTC. This translates into CASSRLWTGRAYNEQFF.

This clonotype was detected many times. The genes are TRBV2 and TRBJ2-5; D remains unclear. V shed 4 bases and J shed 5 bases, with 2 bases lying between them. CDR1 SNHLY and CDR2 FYNNEI come from the germline V gene. The CDR3 runs to 10 residues. CDR3 nucleotide sequence: TGTGCCAGCAGTGTGGAGACCCAGTACTTC. It translates to CASSVETQYF.

The gene calls are TRBV21-1 and TRBJ2-7; the table's D call TRBD1 went unverified against the DNA. TRBV21-1 is flagged as a pseudogene. This CDR3 contains 13 residues. Here the CDR3 reads CASRRDRGYEQYF. CDR3 DNA: TGTGCCAGCCGCCGGGACAGGGGGTACGAGCAGTACTTC.

This clonotype has a handful of counts. The chain combines TRBV4-3 with TRBJ2-7; 10 bases map to TRBD2. The junction had 6 bases not matched to a gene; V was cut back by 1 base and J by 0 bases. From germline, CDR1 is LGHNA and CDR2 YSLEER. This CDR3 has 17 residues. The CDR3 loop reads CASSQGLAGASSYEQYF. The DNA for the CDR3 is TGCGCCAGCAGCCAAGGTCTAGCGGGGGCGAGCTCCTACGAGCAGTACTTC.

This clonotype was recorded many times. The chain is built from TRBV7-9 and TRBJ2-2; D is undetermined. The CDR3 loop spans 14 amino acids. The germline V gene has CDR1 SEHNR and CDR2 FQNEAQ (reference sequence). V lost 2 bases, J lost 1 base, and 5 bases lay in between. The CDR3: CASSLTENTGELFF. The CDR3 DNA follows: TGTGCCAGCAGCTTAACAGAGAACACCGGGGAGCTGTTTTTT.

This clonotype was observed a few times. This sequence joins TRBV7-3 and TRBJ2-3; no firm D call. The CDR3 is 13 amino acids. In germline, CDR1 is SGHTA, CDR2 FQGTGA. Trimming removed 7 bases from V and 0 bases from J, with 8 bases in between. The DNA for the CDR3 is TGTGCCAGCAAGTATGACAGCACAGATACGCAGTATTTT. Translating it yields CASKYDSTDTQYF.

This clonotype appeared a few times. The gene calls are TRBV10-3 and TRBJ2-5; the D is unclear. Germline values: CDR1 ENHRY, CDR2 SYGVKD. The V and J ends lost 2 bases and 1 base respectively, with 8 bases between them. The CDR3 is 14 amino acids. CDR3 nucleotides: TGTGCCATCAGTGAGCTCACGACCCAAGAGACCCAGTACTTC. This encodes CAISELTTQETQYF.

This rearrangement joins TRBV7-2 to TRBJ2-5, with TRBD1 matching 8 bases. The trim removed 5 bases at V and 4 bases at J, leaving 6 bases unmatched. The CDR3 runs to 14 residues. Germline CDR1 is SGHTA and CDR2 is FQGNSA. This chain's CDR3 is CASSRDRGIETQYF. CDR3 in DNA: TGTGCCAGCAGCCGTGACAGGGGCATAGAGACCCAGTACTTC. Drawing the rest from reference TRBV7-2 and TRBJ2-5, the complete variable domain is GAGVSQSPSNKVTEKGKDVELRCDPISGHTALYWYRQSLGQGLEFLIYFQGNSAPDKSGLPSDRFSAERTGGSVSTLTIQRTQQEDSAVYLCASSRDRGIETQYFGPGTRLLVL.

This clonotype was detected a few times. V gene TRBV25-1 combines with J gene TRBJ2-3, with unresolved D. Germline CDR1 MGHDK, CDR2 SYGVNS. Trimming shortened V by 6 bases and J by 3 bases, and 19 bases separated the two germline ends. This CDR3 is 16 amino acids long. DNA of the CDR3: TGTGCCAGCAGCCCTTCCTATGCCCCGTTAACAGATACGCAGTATTTT. This sequence encodes CASSPSYAPLTDTQYF.

The gene calls are TRBV12-3 or TRBV12-4 and TRBJ1-5, with D uncertain. This CDR3 contains 14 residues. Trimming left V 2 bases short and J 7 bases short, with 12 bases between. The chain's CDR3 is CASSLSLPGQPQHF. CDR3 DNA: TGTGCCAGCAGTTTAAGCCTACCGGGACAGCCCCAGCATTTT.

The table lists this clonotype with a few counts. V usage is TRBV20-1 and J usage is TRBJ2-7, with a tentative D call TRBD1 (5 bases). V lost 5 bases, J lost 1 base, and 12 bases lay in between. Germline V gene data show CDR1 as DFQATT and CDR2 as SNEGSKA (reference sequence). The CDR3 is made up of 13 amino acids. CDR3 DNA sequence: TGCAGTGCTGGGCTAGACAGTTCCTACGAGCAGTACTTC. This sequence encodes CSAGLDSSYEQYF.

The chain joins TRBV27 to TRBJ2-7, with D perhaps TRBD1 or TRBD2 (5 bases each). CDR1 and CDR2 (germline): MNHEY, SMNVEV (reference sequence). The CDR3 runs 13 residues. The ends were cut back, 7 bases at V and 3 bases at J, with 13 bases in the middle. CDR3 amino acids: CASTPGPHYEQYF. The CDR3 bases are TGTGCCAGCACCCCGGGACCCCACTACGAGCAGTACTTC.

This chain connects TRBV29-1 to TRBJ2-1; TRBD2 aligns across 7 bases. The length of the CDR3 is 13 residues. Germline V gene lookup returns CDR1 SQVTM and CDR2 ANQGSEA. V lost 6 bases, J lost 12 bases, and 14 bases stayed unmatched. This CDR3 reads CSVSGTAQSGQFF. In DNA, the CDR3 is TGCAGCGTGAGCGGGACCGCGCAATCTGGGCAGTTCTTC.

This clonotype was counted ten times or more. This chain joins TRBV24-1 and TRBJ2-1; D is unresolved. There are 13 residues in the CDR3. The V gene's germline CDR1 is KGHDR and CDR2 SFDVKD. V shed 4 bases and J shed 7 bases, with 10 bases lying between them. The CDR3 DNA reads as TGTGCCACCAGTGACCCCCCAGTTAATGAGCAGTTCTTC. Its protein product is CATSDPPVNEQFF.

The chain employs TRBV18 and TRBJ2-7, with 8 bases lining up with TRBD2. After removal of 3 bases from V and 7 bases from J, the junction contained 5 bases not matched to a gene. The V gene's germline CDR1 is KGHSH and CDR2 LQKENI. The CDR3 consists of 13 residues. The CDR3 coding sequence is TGTGCCAGCTCACCGTCGCCTAGCGGGGAGCAGTACGTC. Translation: CASSPSPSGEQYV.

The V call is TRBV29-1, the J call TRBJ1-1; 9 positions agree with TRBD1. This CDR3 has 13 amino acids. Trimming removed 6 bases from V and 4 bases from J; junction bases left unmatched: 6. Germline V lookup: CDR1 SQVTM, CDR2 ANQGSEA. The CDR3 loop reads CSVRDRGVTEAFF. In DNA form, the CDR3 reads TGCAGCGTCCGAGACAGGGGGGTCACTGAAGCTTTCTTT.